The 21 T cell receptor beta chains in this list originate from one sample, sequenced in a study of CD8 T cells in Susac syndrome. After extraction with the RNeasy kit, about 0.5 to 1 ug of the RNA was reverse transcribed using random hexamers. From the immunoSEQ multiplex PCR reads, TCRdb called clonotypes with MiXCR, one entry per CDR3 protein. The sample includes about 130,000 distinct CDR3 sequences, about 95% of them seen just once. Sequenced input: CD4+ T cells from PBMCs. All receptors derive from a human donor in good health.

The chain recombines TRBV2 with TRBJ2-5, with TRBD2 matching 12 bases. The CDR3 is 15 residues long. CDR1 is SNHLY, CDR2 FYNNEI, per germline. V lost 3 bases, J lost 10 bases, and 9 bases stayed unmatched. The CDR3 reads CASSERTSGAGDQYF. The CDR3 coding sequence is TGTGCCAGCAGTGAGAGGACTAGCGGGGCCGGAGACCAGTACTTC. The whole variable domain, filled in from reference TRBV2 and TRBJ2-5, reads EPEVTQTPSHQVTQMGQEVILRCVPISNHLYFYWYRQILGQKVEFLVSFYNNEISEKSEIFDDQFSVERPDGSNFTLKIRSTKLEDSAMYFCASSERTSGAGDQYFGPGTRLLVL.

The chain joins TRBV5-8 to TRBJ2-7; D is ambiguous. The CDR3 has 12 amino acids. V dropped 3 bases and J dropped 3 bases, with 7 bases sitting between them. Germline CDR1 is SGHTS and CDR2 is YDEGEE. DNA of the CDR3: TGTGCCAGCAGCTGGCAGAACTACGAGCAGTACTTC. It encodes CASSWQNYEQYF.

This clonotype came up once. The chain has TRBV14 and TRBJ2-7; tentative D call: TRBD2 (5 bases). Germline V CDR1 and CDR2: SGHDN, FVKESK. V was shortened by 7 bases and J by 7 bases, with 17 bases between the two germline ends. The CDR3 consists of 13 residues. In DNA form, the CDR3 reads TGTGCCAGCATGAGTGCGAGGGCGAGGGAGCAGTACTTC. Translating it yields CASMSARAREQYF.

This chain uses TRBV7-2 with TRBJ1-5; tentatively, D is TRBD1 (5 bases). The CDR3 runs 15 residues. Germline CDR1 and CDR2: SGHTA and FQGNSA. Trimming stripped 5 bases from V and 1 base from J, with 12 bases between. The CDR3: CASSHTGLSNQPQHF. In DNA form, the CDR3 reads TGTGCCAGCAGCCATACGGGGCTGAGCAATCAGCCCCAGCATTTT. Complete variable domain (other parts from reference TRBV7-2 and TRBJ1-5): GAGVSQSPSNKVTEKGKDVELRCDPISGHTALYWYRQSLGQGLEFLIYFQGNSAPDKSGLPSDRFSAERTGGSVSTLTIQRTQQEDSAVYLCASSHTGLSNQPQHFGDGTRLSIL.

CDR3 DNA: TGCGCCAGTGGGATGGACCCCTCTGAGCAGTACTTC. It yields the protein CASGMDPSEQYF. The gene calls are TRBV5-1 and TRBJ2-7; D unresolved. This CDR3 region has 12 residues. Per germline, CDR1 SGHRS and CDR2 YFSETQ. V lost 8 bases and J 7 bases, leaving 16 bases between the germline ends.

This clonotype has only one observation. The rearrangement joins TRBV2 to TRBJ1-4, with 7 nucleotides matching TRBD1. Losses at the gene ends were 3 bases for V and 1 base for J; bases not matched to a gene: 2. The CDR3 runs 15 residues. Germline loops: CDR1 SNHLY, CDR2 FYNNEI. For the CDR3, the DNA is TGTGCCAGCAGTGACAGGGGGTTAACTAATGAAAAACTGTTTTTT. It yields the protein CASSDRGLTNEKLFF.

This clonotype was recorded once. The chain is built from TRBV7-2 and TRBJ2-1, with TRBD2 as a possible D gene (5 bases). Germline CDR1 SGHTA, CDR2 FQGNSA. The length of the CDR3 is 13 residues. Trimming shortened V by 0 bases and J by 8 bases, and 8 bases separated the two germline ends. CDR3 DNA: TGTGCCAGCAGCTTAGCTGCCGGGGATGAGCAGTTCTTC. Its translation is CASSLAAGDEQFF.

J is TRBJ1-3 and V is TRBV27, with 9 bases matching TRBD1. V lost 6 bases to trimming and J lost 2 bases; unmatched junction nucleotides: 2. The CDR3 spans 14 residues. Per germline, CDR1 MNHEY and CDR2 SMNVEV (reference sequence). CDR3 protein: CASRRTGAGNTIYF. In DNA, the CDR3 is TGTGCCAGCAGACGGACAGGGGCTGGAAACACCATATATTTT.

This chain uses TRBV23-1 with TRBJ2-7, with 12 bases fitting TRBD1. TRBV23-1 is given ORF status, its function remaining uncertain. V lost 3 bases, J lost 4 bases, and 7 bases stayed unmatched. The CDR3 covers 16 residues. DNA for the CDR3: TGCGCCAGCAGTCATCCGGGACAGGGGGCCTCATACGAGCAGTACTTC. This gives the protein CASSHPGQGASYEQYF.

This chain uses TRBV7-2 with TRBJ2-7; no reliable D call. The V end lost 0 bases, the J end lost 7 bases, and 16 bases lay between the germline ends. From germline, CDR1 is SGHTA and CDR2 FQGNSA. The CDR3 length is 15 residues. This chain's CDR3 is CASSLAVVDPREQYF. The DNA for the CDR3 is TGTGCCAGCAGCTTAGCGGTCGTGGACCCCCGGGAGCAGTACTTC.

The chain's CDR3 is CASSKGQGGRYNEQFF. The CDR3 DNA sequence: TGTGCCAGCAGCAAGGGACAGGGAGGCCGCTACAATGAGCAGTTCTTC. The chain combines TRBV5-4 with TRBJ2-1; 9 bases map to TRBD1. J gave up 3 bases and V 4 bases, and 8 bases lay outside the gene matches. The CDR3 spans 16 residues. The germline V gene has CDR1 SGHNT and CDR2 YYREEE (reference sequence).

J is TRBJ1-2 and V is TRBV2; no firm D call. The CDR3 sequence is 14 residues long. The germline gives CDR1 SNHLY, CDR2 FYNNEI. V lost 3 bases to trimming and J lost 6 bases, with 14 bases between them. The CDR3 loop is CASSESQRFHGYTF. The CDR3 DNA is TGTGCCAGCAGTGAGTCCCAGCGTTTCCATGGCTACACCTTC.

V and J are TRBV7-6 and TRBJ1-3; D uncertain. Germline-derived CDR1 and CDR2 are SGHVS and FNYEAQ. The CDR3 spans 15 residues. Trimming shortened V by 5 bases and J by 2 bases, and 13 bases separated the two germline ends. The CDR3 region has the DNA TGTGCCAGCAGCCCAAGCAGCGGGACTGGAAACACCATATATTTT. Residues: CASSPSSGTGNTIYF.

CDR3 region: CASSQNGAGVGETQYF. In DNA, the CDR3 is TGCGCCAGCAGCCAAAACGGAGCGGGAGTAGGGGAGACCCAGTACTTC. The gene calls are TRBV4-1 and TRBJ2-5; 8 bases match TRBD2. V lost 2 bases, J lost 5 bases, and 10 bases stayed unmatched. CDR1 is MGHRA, CDR2 YSYEKL, per germline. CDR3 size: 16 residues.

The chain couples TRBV15 to TRBJ2-1; D gene uncertain. The CDR3 totals 14 residues. The germline CDR1 and CDR2 sequences are LNHNV and YYDKDF (reference sequence). Between the trimmed V and J ends, which lost 3 bases and 6 bases, there was a span of 12 bases. In nucleotides, the CDR3 is TGTGCCACCAGCAGCCCGGCACGTGGCAATGAGCAGTTCTTC. Encoded protein: CATSSPARGNEQFF.

CDR3 sequence: CASSHRYEAFF. The CDR3 DNA sequence: TGTGCCAGCAGTCACAGGTATGAAGCTTTCTTT. V and J are TRBV28 and TRBJ1-1; maybe TRBD1 (5 bases). The CDR3 covers 11 residues. V dropped 5 bases and J dropped 7 bases, with 8 bases sitting between them. CDR1 MDHEN and CDR2 SYDVKM come from the germline V gene.

This clonotype appeared a single time. This rearrangement joins TRBV12-3 or TRBV12-4 to TRBJ1-3, with D hard to call. Trimming took off 5 bases at V and 2 bases at J, with 10 bases between the two ends. CDR3 size: 14 residues. Written as DNA, the CDR3 is TGTGCCAGCAGTCGGCGCCCCGCTGGAAACACCATATATTTT. Encoded protein: CASSRRPAGNTIYF.

This chain connects TRBV15 to TRBJ2-1; D remains unclear. The V end lost 0 bases, the J end lost 7 bases, and 13 bases lay between the germline ends. Germline-derived CDR1 and CDR2 are LNHNV and YYDKDF (reference sequence). The CDR3 is 15 amino acids. In nucleotides, the CDR3 is TGTGCCACCAGCAGAGATCGGACCTTATTAAATGAGCAGTTCTTC. Translated, it gives CATSRDRTLLNEQFF.

The chain has TRBV10-3 and TRBJ2-7; the D is unclear. From germline, CDR1 is ENHRY and CDR2 SYGVKD. V was clipped by 2 bases and J by 7 bases, with 6 bases between them. The CDR3 has 11 residues. As DNA, the CDR3 is TGTGCCATCAGTGAGAAGCTGGAGCAGTACTTC. Its protein is CAISEKLEQYF.

The chain combines TRBV3-1 with TRBJ2-2, with 8 bases aligning to TRBD2. Trimming took 4 bases from V and 5 from J; bases not matched to a gene: 3. This CDR3 comprises 14 residues. The germline CDR1 and CDR2 sequences are LGHDT and YNNKEL (reference sequence). CDR3 nucleotides: TGTGCCAGCAGCCCCGGGGGGGGTACCGGGGAGCTGTTTTTT. This translates into CASSPGGGTGELFF.

This clonotype was picked up one time. This chain connects TRBV19 to TRBJ2-5, with D possibly matching TRBD1 (6 bases). Germline lookup yields CDR1 LNHDA and CDR2 SQIVND (reference sequence). The CDR3 length is 13 residues. With 4 bases removed from V and 6 bases from J, the gap between germline ends came to 12 bases. The CDR3 loop is CASSNRTVKTQYF. CDR3 DNA: TGTGCCAGTAGTAACCGGACAGTCAAGACCCAGTACTTC.